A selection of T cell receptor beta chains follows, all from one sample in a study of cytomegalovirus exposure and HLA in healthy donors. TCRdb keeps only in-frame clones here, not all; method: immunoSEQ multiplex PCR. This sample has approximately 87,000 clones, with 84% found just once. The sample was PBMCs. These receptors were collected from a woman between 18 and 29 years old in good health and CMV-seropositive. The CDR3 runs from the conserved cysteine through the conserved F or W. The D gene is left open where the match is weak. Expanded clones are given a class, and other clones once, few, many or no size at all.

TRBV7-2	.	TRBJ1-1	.	CASSSYRVQAFF	TGTGCCAGCAGCTCCTACAGGGTTCAAGCTTTCTTT
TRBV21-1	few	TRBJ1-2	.	CASRKTPGQSSHYGYTF	TGTGCCAGCAGGAAGACGCCTGGACAGTCCTCCCACTATGGCTACACCTTC
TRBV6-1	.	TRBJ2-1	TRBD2	CASSENGRSSYNEQFF	TGTGCCAGCAGTGAAAACGGGAGGAGCTCCTACAATGAGCAGTTCTTC
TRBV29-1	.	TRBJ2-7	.	CSVRLDLEQYF	TGCAGCGTTCGACTAGATCTCGAGCAGTACTTC
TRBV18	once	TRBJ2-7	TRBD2	CASSPGLAGLDEQYF	TGTGCCAGCTCGCCGGGACTAGCGGGACTAGACGAGCAGTACTTC
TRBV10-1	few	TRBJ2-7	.	CASSESHPGEQYF	TGCGCCAGCAGTGAGTCCCACCCGGGCGAGCAGTACTTC
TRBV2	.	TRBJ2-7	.	CASSAQIVYEQYF	TGTGCCAGCAGTGCCCAAATAGTTTACGAGCAGTACTTC
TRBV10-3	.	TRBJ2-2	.	CASGHLINTGELFF	TGTGCCTCTGGACACCTCATAAACACCGGGGAGCTGTTTTTT
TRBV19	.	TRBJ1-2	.	CASSMTGQPKTHGYTF	TGTGCCAGTAGTATGACCGGACAGCCGAAGACTCATGGCTACACCTTC
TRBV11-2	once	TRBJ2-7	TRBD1	CASSKGRDRVYEQYF	TGTGCCAGCAGCAAGGGCCGGGACAGGGTCTACGAGCAGTACTTC
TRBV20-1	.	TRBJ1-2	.	CSARDFLGYTF	TGCAGTGCTAGAGACTTCCTTGGCTACACCTTC
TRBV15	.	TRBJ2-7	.	CATSRRTAQYEQYF	TGTGCCACCAGCAGAAGGACTGCCCAGTACGAGCAGTACTTC
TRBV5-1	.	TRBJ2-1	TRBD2	CASSYPDFGGGSYNEQFF	TGCGCCAGCAGCTACCCCGATTTTGGTGGCGGGAGCTACAATGAGCAGTTCTTC
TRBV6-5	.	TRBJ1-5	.	CASSLYGGSNQPQHF	TGTGCCAGCAGTTTGTACGGGGGAAGCAATCAGCCCCAGCATTTT
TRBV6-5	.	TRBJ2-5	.	CATKSEPGQFVTQYF	TGTGCCACCAAATCGGAACCAGGCCAATTTGTGACCCAGTACTTC
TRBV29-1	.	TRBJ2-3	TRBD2	CSVEIAGDTQYF	TGCAGCGTTGAGATAGCGGGAGATACGCAGTATTTT
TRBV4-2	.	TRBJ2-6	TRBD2	CASSHSGLAGGALSGANVLTF	TGTGCCAGCAGCCACTCGGGACTAGCGGGAGGGGCTCTCTCTGGGGCCAACGTCCTGACTTTC
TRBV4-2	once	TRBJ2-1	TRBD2	CASSQFPSGSLVGEQFF	TGTGCCAGCAGCCAATTTCCTAGCGGGAGTTTGGTGGGTGAGCAGTTCTTC
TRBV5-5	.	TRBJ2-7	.	CASSVEGDRSYEQYF	TGTGCCAGCAGCGTGGAGGGTGACAGATCTTACGAGCAGTACTTC
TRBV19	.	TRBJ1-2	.	CASSIDHATRGGYTF	TGTGCCAGTAGTATAGATCATGCCACCAGAGGCGGCTACACCTTC
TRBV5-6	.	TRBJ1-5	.	CASSHGEDQPQHF	TGTGCCAGCAGCCACGGGGAGGATCAGCCCCAGCATTTT
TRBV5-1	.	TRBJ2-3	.	CASSLWRDHTDTQYF	TGCGCCAGCAGCTTGTGGCGGGACCACACAGATACGCAGTATTTT
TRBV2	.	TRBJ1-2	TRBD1	CASTETGVANYGYTF	TGTGCCAGCACCGAGACAGGGGTGGCTAACTATGGCTACACCTTC
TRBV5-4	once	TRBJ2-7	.	CASSSPGDSYEQYF	TGTGCCAGCAGCTCTCCGGGGGACTCCTACGAGCAGTACTTC
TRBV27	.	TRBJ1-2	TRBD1	CASSMIPGQGIGYTF	TGTGCCAGCAGTATGATTCCGGGACAGGGAATAGGCTACACCTTC
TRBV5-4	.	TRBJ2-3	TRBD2	CASSPGGSGARDTQYF	TGTGCCAGCAGCCCCGGGGGGTCGGGCGCTAGAGATACGCAGTATTTT
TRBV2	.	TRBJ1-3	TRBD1	CASSETGGSAGNTIYF	TGTGCCAGCAGTGAAACAGGGGGCAGCGCTGGAAACACCATATATTTT
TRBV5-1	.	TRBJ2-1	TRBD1	CASSLTGASYNEQFF	TGCGCCAGCAGCTTGACAGGGGCCTCCTACAATGAGCAGTTCTTC
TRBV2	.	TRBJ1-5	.	CASSRVPSGNQPQHF	TGTGCCAGCAGCAGGGTCCCATCGGGCAATCAGCCCCAGCATTTT
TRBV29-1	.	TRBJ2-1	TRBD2	CSVSVSGRANEQFF	TGCAGCGTTTCCGTTAGCGGGAGGGCCAATGAGCAGTTCTTC
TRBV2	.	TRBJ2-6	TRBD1	CASSLRQGVGANVLTF	TGTGCCAGCAGTCTGCGACAGGGAGTTGGGGCCAACGTCCTGACTTTC
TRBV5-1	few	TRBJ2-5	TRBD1	CASSLEQGGETQYF	TGCGCCAGCAGCTTGGAACAGGGGGGCGAGACCCAGTACTTC
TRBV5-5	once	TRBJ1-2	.	CASSLSGGSPYGYTF	TGTGCCAGCAGCTTGTCGGGGGGGAGCCCTTACGGCTACACCTTC
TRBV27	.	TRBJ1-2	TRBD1	CASSTRDRGRWDYGYTF	TGTGCCAGCAGTACGCGGGACAGGGGGCGCTGGGACTATGGCTACACCTTC
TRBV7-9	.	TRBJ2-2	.	CASSLVLETGELFF	TGTGCCAGCAGCTTAGTACTGGAGACCGGGGAGCTGTTTTTT
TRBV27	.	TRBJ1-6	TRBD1	CARHTGQRNSPLHF	TGTGCCAGACATACGGGACAGAGAAATTCACCCCTCCACTTT
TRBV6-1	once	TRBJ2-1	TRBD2	CASERGGDNEQFF	TGTGCCAGCGAGCGGGGAGGCGACAATGAGCAGTTCTTC
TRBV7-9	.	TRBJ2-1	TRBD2	CASSLAPSGKYNEQFF	TGTGCCAGCAGCTTAGCTCCTAGCGGGAAATACAATGAGCAGTTCTTC
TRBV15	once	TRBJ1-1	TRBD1	CATSSRTGMNTEAFF	TGTGCCACCAGCAGCCGGACAGGGATGAACACTGAAGCTTTCTTT
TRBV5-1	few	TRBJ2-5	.	CASSLAGGETQYF	TGCGCCAGCAGCTTGGCTGGGGGGGAGACCCAGTACTTC
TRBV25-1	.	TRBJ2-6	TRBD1	CASSDRDRGVSGANVLTF	TGTGCCAGCAGTGACCGGGACAGGGGTGTCTCTGGGGCCAACGTCCTGACTTTC
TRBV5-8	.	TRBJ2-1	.	CASSFTSRGEQFF	TGTGCCAGCAGCTTCACCAGCCGAGGTGAGCAGTTCTTC
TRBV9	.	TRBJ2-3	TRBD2	CASSVDAGVSTDTQYF	TGTGCCAGCAGCGTAGACGCGGGAGTTTCAACAGATACGCAGTATTTT
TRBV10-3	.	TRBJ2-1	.	CAIRDQGNNEQFF	TGTGCCATCAGGGACCAGGGGAACAATGAGCAGTTCTTC
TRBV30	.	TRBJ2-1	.	CAWSVRGNEQFF	TGTGCCTGGAGTGTACGCGGCAATGAGCAGTTCTTC
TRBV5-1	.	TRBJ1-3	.	CASSIGLFSGNTIYF	TGCGCCAGCAGCATTGGACTGTTCTCTGGAAACACCATATATTTT
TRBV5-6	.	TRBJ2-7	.	CASSLQDRASYEQYF	TGTGCCAGCAGCTTGCAGGACAGAGCCTCCTACGAGCAGTACTTC
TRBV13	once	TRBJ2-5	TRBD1	CANSPRDRQETQYF	TGTGCCAACAGCCCCCGGGACAGACAAGAGACCCAGTACTTC
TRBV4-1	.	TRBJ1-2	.	CASSPFSLDTNYGYTF	TGCGCCAGCAGCCCGTTCTCCCTGGACACGAACTATGGCTACACCTTC
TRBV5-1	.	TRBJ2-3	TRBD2	CASSGRLAGRVDTQYF	TGCGCCAGCAGCGGGCGACTAGCGGGACGTGTGGATACGCAGTATTTT
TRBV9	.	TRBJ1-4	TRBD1	CASSVGTGGADEKLFF	TGTGCCAGCAGCGTAGGGACAGGGGGCGCGGATGAAAAACTGTTTTTT
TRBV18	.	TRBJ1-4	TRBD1	CASSPPKGGFDEKLFF	TGTGCCAGCTCACCACCTAAAGGGGGCTTTGATGAAAAACTGTTTTTT
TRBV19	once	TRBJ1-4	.	CASSSGTGGEKLFF	TGTGCCAGTAGCTCCGGGACTGGGGGGGAAAAACTGTTTTTT
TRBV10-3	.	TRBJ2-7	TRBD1	CAISGTGEEQYF	TGTGCCATCAGTGGGACAGGGGAAGAGCAGTACTTC
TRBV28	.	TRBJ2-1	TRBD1	CASGGQARASYNEQFF	TGTGCCAGCGGAGGACAGGCTCGAGCCTCCTACAATGAGCAGTTCTTC